This TCR beta chain was sequenced during a study of T-cell reconstitution after alpha-beta-depleted transplantation in children. Study-level points and caveats: Newly made T cells mostly supplied T-cell counts and diversity one year after transplant. The study reportedly traced alpha-beta T cells about two months after transplant to several hundred expanded graft clones.

As concerns this clonotype: Its target is not known.

A library of TCRbeta sequences, prepared with unique molecular identifiers, was generated. From the PCR reads, TCRdb called clonotypes with MiXCR, one entry per CDR3 protein. In the table there are about 500,000 distinct CDR3 sequences, over 9.5% of which are singletons. Germline CDR1 reads SGHRS; CDR2 reads YFSETQ. Unmatched junction bases numbered 8, after V lost 1 base and J lost 5 bases. This CDR3 is built from 16 residues. Specimen: PBMCs, mostly from graft donor cells, collected 180 days after TCRalphabeta/CD19-depleted stem cell transplant. This rearrangement joins TRBV5-1 to TRBJ2-4; TRBD1 matches at 8 bases. The receptor comes from a female patient aged 2-9 years who had a stem cell transplant for aplastic anemia, so the T cells may come from the graft donor. CDR3 sequence: CASSLSPGTGENIQYF. CDR3 nucleotides: TGCGCCAGCAGCTTGTCCCCCGGGACAGGAGAAAACATTCAGTACTTC.